What follows describes a single T cell receptor beta chain. Its cognate antigen is unknown. This entry is derived from a study of cytomegalovirus exposure and HLA in healthy donors. Findings and caveats of the study: When the data were analyzed later, several of the most significant clusters appeared to be linked to common viral pathogens.

This CDR3 has 16 amino acids. Germline CDR1 and CDR2: MDHEN and SYDVKM. V shed 2 bases and J shed 2 bases, with 14 bases lying between them. The donors, nominally healthy at sampling, likely had unrecorded immune exposures. PCR involved 60 Vbeta and 13 Jbeta primers. Sequencing was performed with immunoSEQ multiplex PCR; in TCRdb, only in-frame clones are kept and a portion is missing. The table lists around 200,000 clones, around 75% of them singletons. Sequenced sample: PBMCs. The clonotype was recovered from a man aged 40-49 years in good health and CMV-seropositive. This chain uses TRBV28 with TRBJ2-3, with TRBD1 as a possible D gene (5 bases). CDR3 in amino acids: CASSLADSFLTDTQYF. The CDR3 bases are TGTGCCAGCAGTTTAGCCGACAGTTTCCTCACAGATACGCAGTATTTT.